This TCR beta chain comes out of a study of graft-versus-host responses after intestinal transplantation. Background on the study: Those transplanted obtained multivisceral, liver-intestinal, or isolated intestinal grafts. Each recipient received anti-thymocyte globulin induction, then tacrolimus and steroids for roughly 3 years. The study's findings and limits: Recipient marrow held GvH clones, some first seen in ileum or blood. Individuals carrying graft-donor T cell macrochimerism showed high graft-versus-host to host-versus-graft clonal ratios in allografts.

Turning to this clone: Its antigen is not known. This CDR3 is also generated by other DNA sequences in the sample.

TCRdb's table, derived via immunoSEQ multiplex PCR, lists solely in-frame clones and lacks some. The table lists around 110,000 clones, more than 80% of them singletons. Trimming cost V 1 base and J 0 bases; bases outside gene matches: 5. Germline V CDR1 and CDR2: GTSNPN, SVGIG (reference sequence). The CDR3 covers 15 residues. Here the sequenced sample was unstimulated CD4+ T cells sorted from spleen or lymph node cells, taken before transplant. This chain joins TRBV30 and TRBJ1-1; 7 nucleotides line up with TRBD1. The source is a human donor who was the organ donor for an intestinal transplant. CDR3 amino acids: CAWSGHRGLNTEAFF. CDR3 sequence (DNA): TGTGCCTGGAGTGGCCACAGGGGACTGAACACTGAAGCTTTCTTT.